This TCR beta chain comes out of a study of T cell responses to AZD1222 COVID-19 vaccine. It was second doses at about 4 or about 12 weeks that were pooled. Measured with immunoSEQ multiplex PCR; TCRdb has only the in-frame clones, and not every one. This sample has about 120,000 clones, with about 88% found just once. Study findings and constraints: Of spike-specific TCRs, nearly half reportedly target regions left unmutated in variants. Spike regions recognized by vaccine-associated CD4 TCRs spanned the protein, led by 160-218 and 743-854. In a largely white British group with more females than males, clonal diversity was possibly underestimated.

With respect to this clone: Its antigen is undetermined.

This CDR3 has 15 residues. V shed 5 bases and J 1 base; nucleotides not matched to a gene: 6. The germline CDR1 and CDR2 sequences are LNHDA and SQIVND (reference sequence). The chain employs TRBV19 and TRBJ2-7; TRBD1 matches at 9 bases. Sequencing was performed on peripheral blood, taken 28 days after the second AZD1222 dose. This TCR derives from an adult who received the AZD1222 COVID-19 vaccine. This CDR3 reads CASSSRDRVSYEQYF. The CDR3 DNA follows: TGTGCCAGTAGTTCCCGGGACAGGGTGTCCTACGAGCAGTACTTC.